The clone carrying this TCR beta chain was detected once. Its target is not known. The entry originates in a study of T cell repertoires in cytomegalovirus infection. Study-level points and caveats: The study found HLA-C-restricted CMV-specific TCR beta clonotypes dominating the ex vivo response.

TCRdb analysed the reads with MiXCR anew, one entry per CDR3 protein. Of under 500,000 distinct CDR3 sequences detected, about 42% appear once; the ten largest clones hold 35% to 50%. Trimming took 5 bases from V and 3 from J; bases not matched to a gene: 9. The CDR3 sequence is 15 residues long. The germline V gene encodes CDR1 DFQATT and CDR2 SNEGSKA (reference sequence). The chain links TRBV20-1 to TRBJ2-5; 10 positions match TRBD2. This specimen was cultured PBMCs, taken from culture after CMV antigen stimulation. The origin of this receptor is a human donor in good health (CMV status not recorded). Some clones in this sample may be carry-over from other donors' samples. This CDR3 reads CSASRVAGGKETQYF. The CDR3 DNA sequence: TGCAGTGCTTCAAGGGTAGCGGGAGGCAAAGAGACCCAGTACTTC.